The T cell receptor beta chain under discussion was sequenced for a study of graft-versus-host responses after intestinal transplantation. Whole-study findings and limits: There were GvH clones found in recipient marrow, and some of them appeared first in ileum or blood.

In regard to this clone: Its antigen is still unknown.

Only in-frame clones appear in the TCRdb table, and some are missing; sequencing was by immunoSEQ multiplex PCR. The profile shows 55,000 to 70,000 clones, 91% of them singletons. The V gene end was trimmed by 5 bases and the J gene end by 9 bases; junction bases not matched to a gene: 18. The germline gives CDR1 SGHVS, CDR2 FQNEAQ. The CDR3 totals 17 residues. This TCR was sampled from a human patient who received an intestinal transplant, so some T cells may come from the graft donor. The chain carries TRBV7-8 and TRBJ2-1; 8 bases are shared with TRBD1. Source: PBMCs, taken almost 120 days after intestinal transplantation. The CDR3 region has the DNA TGTGCCAGCAGCACGGGACCGGGACAGGCCATTTTTAGTGAGCAGTTCTTC. This gives the protein CASSTGPGQAIFSEQFF.